Here is one T cell receptor beta chain with its context. Its target is unknown. Germline V gene lookup returns CDR1 SGHKS and CDR2 YYEKEE (reference sequence). The CDR3 sequence is 17 residues long. Trimming took 4 bases from V and 5 from J, leaving 24 bases between them. This specimen belongs to a study of T-cell memory formation after mild COVID-19. Study results and caveats: Some clones that responded were present in memory (sampled pre-infection), which suggests cross-reactive memory joined. The CD4+ clones that contracted clustered mainly within CM and EM, and the CD8+ clones concentrated in EMRA.

One entry per CDR3 protein, called by TCRdb with MiXCR from the 5' RACE reads. Of 410,000 or so distinct CDR3 sequences listed, 20% to 30% are singletons. This receptor was taken from an adult woman who had mild COVID-19 (a few samples of this study predate the infection). Cell type and time point are not known. The sequencing input was PBMCs or a T cell subset sorted from them (not recorded which). This chain joins TRBV5-5 and TRBJ2-5; D possibly corresponds to TRBD2 (5 bases). As DNA, the CDR3 is TGTGCCAGCAGCCCCCCCCCGGGCCCCGGAGGTGGGGAGACCCAGTACTTC. Protein sequence: CASSPPPGPGGGETQYF. The full variable domain, in which reference TRBV5-5 and TRBJ2-5 provide the parts outside the CDR3, is DAGVTQSPTHLIKTRGQQVTLRCSPISGHKSVSWYQQVLGQGPQFIFQYYEKEERGRGNFPDRFSARQFPNYSSELNVNALLLGDSALYLCASSPPPGPGGGETQYFGPGTRLLVL.